This TCR beta chain was found in a study of type 1 regulatory T cells. Study information: T-allo10 is a Tr1-enriched, alloantigen-specific CD4 T cell product made in vitro.

T-allo10 cells from the graft donor were described as anergic, host-alloantigen-specific, and alloantigen-specific suppressors. Comment on this clonotype: Its antigen is unidentified.

MiXCR, run by TCRdb on the reads, gives a single entry per CDR3 protein. The sample has approximately 72,000 distinct CDR3 sequences, 63% seen once. With 3 bases removed from V and 4 bases from J, the gap between germline ends came to 6 bases. This CDR3 contains 13 residues. CDR1 and CDR2 from the germline V gene are SNHLY and FYNNEI. The specimen sequenced was cultured T cells, either the whole culture or a sorted T cell fraction (not recorded which). Subset specified: Tr1-enriched cell product generated in vitro against host alloantigens. The chain carries TRBV2 and TRBJ2-2; a possible D gene is TRBD1 (5 bases). The receptor comes from a human donor in good health. DNA for the CDR3: TGTGCCAGCAGTGAGCAGGGCACCGGGGAGCTGTTTTTT. Its protein product is CASSEQGTGELFF.